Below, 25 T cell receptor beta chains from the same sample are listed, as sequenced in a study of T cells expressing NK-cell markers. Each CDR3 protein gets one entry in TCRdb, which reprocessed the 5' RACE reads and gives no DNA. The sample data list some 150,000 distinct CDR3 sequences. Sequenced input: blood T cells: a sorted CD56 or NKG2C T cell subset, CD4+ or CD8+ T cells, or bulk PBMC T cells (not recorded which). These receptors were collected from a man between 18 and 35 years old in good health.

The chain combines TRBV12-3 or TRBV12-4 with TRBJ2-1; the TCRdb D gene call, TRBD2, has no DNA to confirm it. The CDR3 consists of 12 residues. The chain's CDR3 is CASSRGSTSRFF.

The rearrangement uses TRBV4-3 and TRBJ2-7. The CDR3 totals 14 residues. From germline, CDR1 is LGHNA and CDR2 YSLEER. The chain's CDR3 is CASSQRQGPHEQYF.

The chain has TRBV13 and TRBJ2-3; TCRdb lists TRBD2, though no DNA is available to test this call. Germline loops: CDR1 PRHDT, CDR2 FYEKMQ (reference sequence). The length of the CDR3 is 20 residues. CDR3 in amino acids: CASSSWTSGISPSSTDTQYF.

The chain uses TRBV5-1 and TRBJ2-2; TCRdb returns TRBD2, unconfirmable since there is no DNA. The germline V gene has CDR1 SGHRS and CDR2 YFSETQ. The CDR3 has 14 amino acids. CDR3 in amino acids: CASSRTGYTGELFF. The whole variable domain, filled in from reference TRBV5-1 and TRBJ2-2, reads KAGVTQTPRYLIKTRGQQVTLSCSPISGHRSVSWYQQTPGQGLQFLFEYFSETQRNKGNFPGRFSGRQFSNSRSEMNVSTLELGDSALYLCASSRTGYTGELFFGEGSRLTVL.

CDR3 protein: CATSDGRTSTNTGELFF. V and J are TRBV24-1 and TRBJ2-2; the TCRdb call, TRBD1, lacks DNA for checking. Per the germline V gene, CDR1 is KGHDR and CDR2 is SFDVKD. The CDR3 totals 17 residues.

The CDR3 is CSAREGTRGRSSNQPQHF. The genes are TRBV20-1 and TRBJ1-5; TCRdb selects TRBD1, and the lack of DNA leaves this call unchecked. This CDR3 region has 18 residues. Germline V CDR1 and CDR2: DFQATT, SNEGSKA (reference sequence).

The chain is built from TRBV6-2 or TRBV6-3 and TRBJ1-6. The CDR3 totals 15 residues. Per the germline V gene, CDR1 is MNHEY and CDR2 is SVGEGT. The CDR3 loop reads CASSWTIGENSPLHF.

The CDR3 reads CATSSGLTDTQYF. The chain uses TRBV19 and TRBJ2-3; TCRdb lists TRBD2, though no DNA is available to test this call. Germline V CDR1 and CDR2: LNHDA, SQIVND (reference sequence). This CDR3 has 13 amino acids.

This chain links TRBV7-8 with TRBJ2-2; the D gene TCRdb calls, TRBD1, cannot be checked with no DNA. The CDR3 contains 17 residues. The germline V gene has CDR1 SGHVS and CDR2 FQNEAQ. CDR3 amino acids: CASSLYPGRKGTGELFF.

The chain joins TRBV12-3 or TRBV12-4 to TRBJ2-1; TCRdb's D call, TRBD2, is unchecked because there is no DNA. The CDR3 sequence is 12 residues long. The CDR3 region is CASTKREGEQFF.

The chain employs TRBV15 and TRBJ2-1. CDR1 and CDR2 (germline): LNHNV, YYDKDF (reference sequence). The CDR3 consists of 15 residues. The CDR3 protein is CATSRALSTNNEQFF.

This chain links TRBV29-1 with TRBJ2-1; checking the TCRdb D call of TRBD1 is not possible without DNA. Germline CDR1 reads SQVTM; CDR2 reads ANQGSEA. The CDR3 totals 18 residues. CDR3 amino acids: CSPRVRRALKGTYNEQFF.

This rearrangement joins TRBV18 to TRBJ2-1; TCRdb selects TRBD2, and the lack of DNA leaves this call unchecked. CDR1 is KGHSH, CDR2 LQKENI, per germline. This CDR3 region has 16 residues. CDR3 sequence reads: CASSTTSVFSYNEQFF.

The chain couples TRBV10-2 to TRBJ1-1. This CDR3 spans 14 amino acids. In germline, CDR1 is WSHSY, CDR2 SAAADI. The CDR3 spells CASSEDGSNTEAFF.

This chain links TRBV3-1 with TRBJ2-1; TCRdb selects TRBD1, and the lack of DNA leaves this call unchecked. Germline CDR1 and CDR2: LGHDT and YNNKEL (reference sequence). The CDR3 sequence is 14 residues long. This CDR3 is CASSRQGGRNEQFF.

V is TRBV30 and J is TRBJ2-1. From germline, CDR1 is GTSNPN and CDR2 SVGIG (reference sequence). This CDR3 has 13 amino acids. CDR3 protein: CAWNRAQDNEQFF.

This chain's CDR3 is CATSFRDSLDTGELFF. J is TRBJ2-2 and V is TRBV15; TCRdb's D gene call, TRBD1, goes unchecked for lack of DNA. The CDR3 has 16 amino acids. Germline values: CDR1 LNHNV, CDR2 YYDKDF (reference sequence). Drawing the rest from reference TRBV15 and TRBJ2-2, the complete variable domain is DAMVIQNPRYQVTQFGKPVTLSCSQTLNHNVMYWYQQKSSQAPKLLFHYYDKDFNNEADTPDNFQSRRPNTSFCFLDIRSPGLGDTAMYLCATSFRDSLDTGELFFGEGSRLTVL.

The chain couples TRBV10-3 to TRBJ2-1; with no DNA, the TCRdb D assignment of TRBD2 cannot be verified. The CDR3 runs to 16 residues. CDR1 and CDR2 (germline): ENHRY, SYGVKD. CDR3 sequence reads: CAISEFGTPGVNEQFF.

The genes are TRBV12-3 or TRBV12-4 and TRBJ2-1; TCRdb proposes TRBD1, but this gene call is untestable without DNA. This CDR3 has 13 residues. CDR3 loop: CASSLYGKDEQFF.

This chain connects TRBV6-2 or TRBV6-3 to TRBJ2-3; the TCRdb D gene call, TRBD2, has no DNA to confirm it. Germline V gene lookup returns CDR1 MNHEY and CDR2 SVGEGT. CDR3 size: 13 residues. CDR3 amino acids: CASSPGLTDTQYF.

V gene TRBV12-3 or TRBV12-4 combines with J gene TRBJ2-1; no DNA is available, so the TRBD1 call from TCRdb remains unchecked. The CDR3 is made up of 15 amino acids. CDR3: CASNTPAGPYNEQFF.

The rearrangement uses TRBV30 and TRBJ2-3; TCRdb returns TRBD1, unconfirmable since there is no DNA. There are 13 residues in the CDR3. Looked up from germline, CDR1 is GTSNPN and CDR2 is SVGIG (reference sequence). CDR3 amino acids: CAWESGAQDTQYF.

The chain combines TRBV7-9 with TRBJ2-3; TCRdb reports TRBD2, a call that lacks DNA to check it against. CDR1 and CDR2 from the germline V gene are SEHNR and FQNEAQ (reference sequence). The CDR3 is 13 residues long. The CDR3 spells CASGESITDTQYF.

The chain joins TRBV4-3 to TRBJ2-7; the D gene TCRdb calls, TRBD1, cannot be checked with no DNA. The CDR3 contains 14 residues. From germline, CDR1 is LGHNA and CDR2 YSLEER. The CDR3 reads CASSQNRGSYEQYF.

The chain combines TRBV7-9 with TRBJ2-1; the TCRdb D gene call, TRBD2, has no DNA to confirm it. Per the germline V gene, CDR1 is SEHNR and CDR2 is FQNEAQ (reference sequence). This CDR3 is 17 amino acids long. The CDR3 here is CASSPPRVEREWHEQFF.